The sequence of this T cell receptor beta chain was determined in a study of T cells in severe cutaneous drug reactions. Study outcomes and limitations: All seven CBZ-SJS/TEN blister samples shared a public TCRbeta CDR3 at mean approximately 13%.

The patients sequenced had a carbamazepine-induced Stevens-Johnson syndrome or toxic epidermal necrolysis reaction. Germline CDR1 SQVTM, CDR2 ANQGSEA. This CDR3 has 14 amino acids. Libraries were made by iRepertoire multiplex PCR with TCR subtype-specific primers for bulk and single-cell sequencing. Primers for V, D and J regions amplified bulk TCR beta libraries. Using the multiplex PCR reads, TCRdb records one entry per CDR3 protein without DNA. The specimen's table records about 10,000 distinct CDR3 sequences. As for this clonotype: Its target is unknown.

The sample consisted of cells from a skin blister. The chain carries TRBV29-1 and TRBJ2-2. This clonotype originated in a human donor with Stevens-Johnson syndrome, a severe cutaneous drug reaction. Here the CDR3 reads CSVESSANTGELFF.